The 8 T cell receptor beta chains below all came from one sample that was sequenced in a study of blood T cell repertoires in COVID-19. Repertoires were generated with immunoSEQ multiplex PCR, while TCRdb's copy carries only in-frame clones and drops some. This table has 100,000 to 120,000 clones, approximately 65% appearing once. The material sequenced was peripheral blood. The origin of the receptors is a woman aged 60-70 years with acute or convalescent COVID-19.

The chain recombines TRBV19 with TRBJ1-2, with D possibly being TRBD1 (5 bases). The CDR3 length is 12 residues. Trimming left V 3 bases short and J 4 bases short, with 6 bases between. Germline V gene sequence: CDR1 LNHDA, CDR2 SQIVND (reference sequence). This CDR3 is CASSMTAYGYTF. For the CDR3, the DNA is TGTGCCAGTAGTATGACAGCCTATGGCTACACCTTC.

The chain is built from TRBV5-6 and TRBJ1-6, with 9 bases identical to TRBD1. The CDR3 spans 16 residues. The junction had 4 bases not matched to a gene; V was cut back by 2 bases and J by 4 bases. Germline CDR1 SGHDT, CDR2 YYEEEE. Written as DNA, the CDR3 is TGTGCCAGCAGCTTAGGGACAGGGTCTTATAATTCACCCCTCCACTTT. Translation gives CASSLGTGSYNSPLHF.

The chain uses TRBV5-5 and TRBJ1-5; unclear D gene. The V end lost 2 bases, the J end lost 4 bases, and 16 bases lay between the germline ends. This CDR3 is built from 16 residues. The germline gives CDR1 SGHKS, CDR2 YYEKEE (reference sequence). The CDR3 here is CASSFRPTGSNQPQHF. The CDR3 DNA reads as TGTGCCAGCAGCTTTCGTCCGACGGGGTCGAATCAGCCCCAGCATTTT.

Notes on this clone: One base away lies a much larger clone, so this may be a sequencing read error. This chain links TRBV14 with TRBJ1-4; D gene unclear. Germline V gene data show CDR1 as SGHDN and CDR2 as FVKESK. CDR3 length: 14 amino acids. The CDR3 nucleotides are TGTGCCGGCAGCCAAAGAGGGAAGAATGAAAGACTGTTTTTT. Its translation is CAGSQRGKNERLFF. Variable domain in full (rest from reference TRBV14 and TRBJ1-4): EAGVTQFPSHSVIEKGQTVTLRCDPISGHDNLYWYRRVMGKEIKFLLHFVKESKQDESGMPNNRFLAERTGGTYSTLKVQPAELEDSGVYFCAGSQRGKNERLFFGSGTQLSVL.

The chain is built from TRBV9 and TRBJ1-3; D gene unclear. The V and J ends lost 4 bases and 4 bases respectively, with 15 bases between them. CDR1 is SGDLS, CDR2 YYNGEE, per germline. CDR3 length: 15 amino acids. CDR3 amino acids: CASSPRPRAGNTIYF. Here the CDR3 DNA reads TGTGCCAGCAGCCCCCGACCGCGGGCCGGAAACACCATATATTTT.

V and J are TRBV19 and TRBJ1-5; no definite D call. Trimming removed 3 bases from V and 4 bases from J, with 10 bases in between. CDR1 and CDR2 (germline): LNHDA, SQIVND (reference sequence). This CDR3 has 14 residues. Here the CDR3 reads CASSMRQINQPQHF. The CDR3 DNA reads as TGTGCCAGTAGTATGAGGCAGATTAATCAGCCCCAGCATTTT.

The chain combines TRBV5-1 with TRBJ2-6, with 12 nucleotides matching TRBD1. CDR3 length: 19 residues. Losses at the gene ends were 4 bases for V and 0 bases for J; bases not matched to a gene: 8. CDR1 SGHRS and CDR2 YFSETQ come from the germline V gene. The CDR3 loop reads CASSVQGQGAFSGANVLTF. CDR3 DNA: TGCGCCAGCAGCGTCCAGGGACAGGGGGCCTTCTCTGGGGCCAACGTCCTGACTTTC.

The J gene is TRBJ1-6, the V gene TRBV3-1 (or the pseudogene TRBV3-2); TRBD1 aligns across 7 bases. V gave up 4 bases and J gave up 0 bases; unmatched junction bases: 15. The germline CDR1 and CDR2 sequences are LGHDT and YNNKEL (reference sequence). CDR3 length: 20 amino acids. This chain's CDR3 is CASSPAGQAGWSSYNSPLHF. The CDR3 bases are TGTGCCAGCAGCCCCGCAGGACAGGCCGGCTGGAGCTCCTATAATTCACCCCTCCACTTT.